The next 21 T cell receptor beta chains were all read from a single sample in a study of blood T cell repertoires in COVID-19. Sequencing used immunoSEQ multiplex PCR; TCRdb keeps in-frame clones, though not all of them. Seen here are roughly 480,000 clones, 75% to 90% observed once, and the top ten hold around 0.9%. Material for sequencing was peripheral blood. The receptors come from a man younger than 30 with COVID-19, enrolled during active disease.

The rearrangement links TRBV10-2 to TRBJ2-5; 7 bases align to TRBD1. CDR1 is WSHSY, CDR2 SAAADI, per germline. The CDR3 sequence is 16 residues long. J gave up 3 bases and V 3 bases, and 10 bases lay outside the gene matches. The CDR3 protein is CASSEYDRVGKETQYF. The CDR3 DNA is TGCGCCAGCAGTGAATACGACAGGGTAGGCAAAGAGACCCAGTACTTC.

The chain uses TRBV2 and TRBJ2-1; TRBD2 is a possible D gene (6 bases). This CDR3 is built from 18 residues. Trimming stripped 8 bases from V and 0 bases from J, with 23 bases between. Germline CDR1 SNHLY, CDR2 FYNNEI. CDR3 DNA: TGTGCCAGCCACCCAGCGGGTCGGGGGTCTCGCTCCTACAATGAGCAGTTCTTC. This sequence encodes CASHPAGRGSRSYNEQFF.

The chain carries TRBV10-2 and TRBJ1-1; possibly TRBD1 for D (6 bases). The CDR3 loop spans 16 amino acids. Trimming left V 4 bases short and J 2 bases short, with 17 bases between. Germline loops: CDR1 WSHSY, CDR2 SAAADI. The CDR3 DNA reads as TGCGCCAGCAGTGGGACCGACAGGCTACTAAACACTGAAGCTTTCTTT. Amino acid sequence: CASSGTDRLLNTEAFF.

The chain employs TRBV3-1 (or the pseudogene TRBV3-2) and TRBJ1-4; D is possibly TRBD1 (5 bases). The CDR3 is made up of 14 amino acids. The germline CDR1 and CDR2 sequences are LGHDT and YNNKEL (reference sequence). Trimming removed 1 base from V and 7 bases from J, with 10 bases in between. The CDR3 loop is CASSQVLGGEKLFF. CDR3 sequence (DNA): TGTGCCAGCAGCCAAGTATTGGGGGGTGAAAAACTGTTTTTT.

The chain couples TRBV19 to TRBJ1-2, with TRBD1 matching 8 bases. Germline V gene data show CDR1 as LNHDA and CDR2 as SQIVND (reference sequence). The CDR3 runs to 15 residues. V gave up 9 bases and J gave up 0 bases; unmatched junction bases: 9. The CDR3 sequence is CASLDRDSSNYGYTF. CDR3 sequence (DNA): TGTGCCAGCTTGGACAGGGATTCTTCTAACTATGGCTACACCTTC.

The chain combines TRBV13 with TRBJ2-4; 7 nucleotides align to TRBD1. CDR3 length equals 18 residues. J lost 0 bases, V lost 3 bases, and 11 bases had no gene match. Germline V CDR1 and CDR2: PRHDT, FYEKMQ (reference sequence). The CDR3 is CASSFDTGTATAKNIQYF. CDR3 nucleotides: TGTGCCAGCAGCTTCGACACAGGGACAGCCACAGCCAAAAACATTCAGTACTTC.

The rearrangement links TRBV2 to TRBJ2-7, with D tentatively TRBD2 (5 bases). The CDR3 covers 12 residues. The V gene's germline CDR1 is SNHLY and CDR2 FYNNEI. Trimming removed 11 bases at V and 2 bases at J, with 13 bases between. The CDR3 here is CASGSGTYEQYF. The CDR3 nucleotides are TGTGCCTCGGGTTCGGGAACCTACGAGCAGTACTTC.

The J gene is TRBJ1-3, the V gene TRBV6-5; D gene uncertain. Trimming stripped 4 bases from V and 0 bases from J, with 10 bases between. The length of the CDR3 is 15 residues. CDR1 and CDR2 (germline): MNHEY, SVGAGI. In DNA, the CDR3 is TGTGCCAGCAGTTGGAGCACCTCCTCTGGAAACACCATATATTTT. Encoded protein: CASSWSTSSGNTIYF.

This clone was counted between two and nine times. The rearrangement joins TRBV7-2 to TRBJ1-2; TRBD1 matches 8 bases. Germline CDR1 and CDR2: SGHTA and FQGNSA. The CDR3 is made up of 15 amino acids. V was pared by 4 bases and J by 2 bases, with 6 bases of the junction left unmatched. CDR3 DNA: TGTGCCAGCAGCTGGGGGACAGGACTCAACTATGGCTACACCTTC. It translates to CASSWGTGLNYGYTF. The variable domain in full, with the rest retrieved from reference TRBV7-2 and TRBJ1-2, is GAGVSQSPSNKVTEKGKDVELRCDPISGHTALYWYRQSLGQGLEFLIYFQGNSAPDKSGLPSDRFSAERTGGSVSTLTIQRTQQEDSAVYLCASSWGTGLNYGYTFGSGTRLTVV.

This chain connects TRBV5-3 to TRBJ1-1, with D hard to call. TRBV5-3 is treated as an ORF (open reading frame) with a function not yet certain. The CDR3 is made up of 16 amino acids. Trimming cost V 4 bases and J 2 bases, with 18 bases left between them. The CDR3 here is CARSPGWVALNTEAFF. Written as DNA, the CDR3 is TGTGCCAGAAGCCCCGGGTGGGTCGCTCTCAACACTGAAGCTTTCTTT.

The V call is TRBV5-1, the J call TRBJ2-5, with 12 bases lining up with TRBD2. There are 14 residues in the CDR3. Looked up from germline, CDR1 is SGHRS and CDR2 is YFSETQ. The V segment lost 3 bases and the J segment 5 bases; nucleotides outside the gene matches: 2. CDR3 sequence: CASSWGLAGETQYF. CDR3 nucleotide sequence: TGCGCCAGCAGCTGGGGACTAGCGGGCGAGACCCAGTACTTC.

V usage is TRBV5-6 and J usage is TRBJ2-5, with D perhaps TRBD2 (6 bases). Germline loops: CDR1 SGHDT, CDR2 YYEEEE. The CDR3 is 14 residues long. Trimming removed 4 bases at V and 1 base at J, with 11 bases between. The CDR3 protein is CASSRGASQETQYF. The DNA for the CDR3 is TGTGCCAGCAGCCGCGGGGCGTCCCAAGAGACCCAGTACTTC.

Comments on this clone: This sample includes further DNA sequences coding for the same CDR3. The rearrangement joins TRBV6-5 to TRBJ2-2; D is perhaps TRBD1 (5 bases). The CDR3 runs to 13 residues. The germline gives CDR1 MNHEY, CDR2 SVGAGI. Between the trimmed V and J ends, which lost 6 bases and 0 bases, there was a span of 5 bases. In DNA, the CDR3 is TGTGCCAGCAGGACAGCGAACACCGGGGAGCTGTTTTTT. This gives the protein CASRTANTGELFF.

This clone has ten or more counts. The V gene is TRBV9, the J gene TRBJ2-2; a possible D gene is TRBD1 (5 bases). The germline V gene has CDR1 SGDLS and CDR2 YYNGEE. This CDR3 has 14 residues. V lost 4 bases to trimming and J lost 3 bases, with 10 bases between them. CDR3 in amino acids: CASSPSGHTGELFF. In DNA, the CDR3 is TGTGCCAGCAGCCCTTCAGGGCACACCGGGGAGCTGTTTTTT.

V usage is TRBV6-4 and J usage is TRBJ2-5; D is unresolved. The CDR3 extends over 13 amino acids. Germline assignment: CDR1 MRHNA and CDR2 SNTAGT. V gave up 2 bases and J gave up 5 bases, with 9 bases separating them. For the CDR3, the DNA is TGTGCCAGCAGTGACATTGTCGGGGAGACCCAGTACTTC. This sequence encodes CASSDIVGETQYF.

This chain uses TRBV7-9 with TRBJ2-6; D uncertain. Germline V CDR1 and CDR2: SEHNR, FQNEAQ (reference sequence). The CDR3 has 14 amino acids. Deletions cut 5 bases from V and 0 bases from J, with 5 bases between. The CDR3 protein is CASSPLSGANVLTF. As DNA, the CDR3 is TGTGCCAGCAGCCCCCTCTCTGGGGCCAACGTCCTGACTTTC.

V gene TRBV4-1 combines with J gene TRBJ2-7, with D tentatively TRBD1 (5 bases). Germline V gene sequence: CDR1 MGHRA, CDR2 YSYEKL. Trimming removed 4 bases from V and 3 bases from J, with 10 bases in between. The CDR3 covers 13 residues. The CDR3 reads CASSPETDYEQYF. CDR3 nucleotides: TGCGCCAGCAGCCCAGAGACAGACTACGAGCAGTACTTC.

The CDR3 here is CASSEYGHGAGENSPLHF. DNA for the CDR3: TGTGCCAGCAGTGAATATGGACATGGAGCAGGGGAAAATTCACCCCTCCACTTT. The chain couples TRBV2 to TRBJ1-6, with D possibly matching TRBD1 (6 bases). V lost 2 bases and J lost 7, with 21 bases in between. The CDR3 runs to 18 residues. Per the germline V gene, CDR1 is SNHLY and CDR2 is FYNNEI.

The chain is built from TRBV7-9 and TRBJ2-5, with 11 nucleotides matching TRBD2. Trimming removed 5 bases from V and 7 bases from J; junction bases left unmatched: 9. CDR3 length: 15 residues. Germline V gene sequence: CDR1 SEHNR, CDR2 FQNEAQ (reference sequence). The DNA of the CDR3 is TGTGCCAGCAGCCGGGGGACTAGCGGCGAAGGGACCCAGTACTTC. This encodes CASSRGTSGEGTQYF.

This sequence joins TRBV5-5 and TRBJ2-2; D perhaps matches TRBD1 (6 bases). Germline loops: CDR1 SGHKS, CDR2 YYEKEE (reference sequence). This CDR3 region has 17 residues. Between the trimmed V and J ends, which lost 0 bases and 4 bases, there was a span of 16 bases. CDR3 amino acids: CASSLGPTGWVTGELFF. DNA of the CDR3: TGTGCCAGCAGCTTGGGCCCAACAGGGTGGGTCACCGGGGAGCTGTTTTTT. Full variable domain (rest looked up from reference TRBV5-5 and TRBJ2-2): DAGVTQSPTHLIKTRGQQVTLRCSPISGHKSVSWYQQVLGQGPQFIFQYYEKEERGRGNFPDRFSARQFPNYSSELNVNALLLGDSALYLCASSLGPTGWVTGELFFGEGSRLTVL.

V is TRBV15 and J is TRBJ2-3, with TRBD2 identical over 7 bases. CDR3 length equals 15 residues. V gave up 5 bases and J gave up 5 bases; unmatched junction bases: 10. CDR1 and CDR2 (germline): LNHNV, YYDKDF (reference sequence). The CDR3 nucleotides are TGTGCCACCAGCGCAAAGCGGGGAAGTGGAGATACGCAGTATTTT. This gives the protein CATSAKRGSGDTQYF.